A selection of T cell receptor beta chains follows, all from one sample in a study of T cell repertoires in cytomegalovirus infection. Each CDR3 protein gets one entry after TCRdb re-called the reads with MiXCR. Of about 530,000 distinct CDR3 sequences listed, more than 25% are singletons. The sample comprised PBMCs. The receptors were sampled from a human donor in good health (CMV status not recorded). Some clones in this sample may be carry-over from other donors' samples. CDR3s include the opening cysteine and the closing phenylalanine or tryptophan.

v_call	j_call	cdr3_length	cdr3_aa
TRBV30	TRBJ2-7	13	CAWTGGMGHEQYF
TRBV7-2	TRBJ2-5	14	CASSHGTSGETQYF
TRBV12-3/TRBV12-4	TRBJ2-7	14	CASRAAGGPYEQYF
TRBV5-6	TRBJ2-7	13	CASAVYLQPGAYF
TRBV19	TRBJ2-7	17	CASSTIEGLAGTYEQYF
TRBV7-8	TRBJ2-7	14	CASSLGQADYEQYF
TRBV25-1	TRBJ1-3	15	CASSEYRGSGNTIYF
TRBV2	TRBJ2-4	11	CASSEARSAYF
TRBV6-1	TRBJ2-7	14	CASSEGQPSYEQYF
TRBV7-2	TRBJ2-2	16	CASSAGSGANTGELFF
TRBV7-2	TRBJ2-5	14	CASSPRAAQETQYF